Listed below are T cell receptor beta chains from one sample, sequenced in a study of CD8 T cells in Susac syndrome. TCRdb reprocessed the immunoSEQ multiplex PCR reads via MiXCR and lists one record per CDR3 protein. The table records 180,000 or so distinct CDR3 sequences, roughly 94% of them present only once. Input material: CD4+ T cells from PBMCs. Receptor source: a human donor with Susac syndrome. Each CDR3 is given with its conserved first and last residue.

V,J,CDR3
TRBV29-1,TRBJ2-2,CSETSWDSTGELFF
TRBV30,TRBJ1-5,CAWSADRDQPQHF
TRBV2,TRBJ2-5,CATRQDLEETQYF
TRBV19,TRBJ2-1,CASSPRVSGTGAYNEQFF
TRBV5-1,TRBJ2-5,CASSFVAIGAETQYF
TRBV20-1,TRBJ2-3,CSVREGTDTQYF
TRBV30,TRBJ2-7,CAWSKGQPYEQYF
TRBV7-8,TRBJ2-1,CASSLRPLAGYNEQFF
TRBV11-2,TRBJ2-1,CASSFRIGPRNEQFF
TRBV2,TRBJ1-2,CASRPLWGQLYGYTF
TRBV30,TRBJ2-3,CASAGAADTQYF
TRBV29-1,TRBJ1-2,CSVGEGYGYTF
TRBV11-2,TRBJ2-1,CASSLKGQRGSYNEQFF
TRBV24-1,TRBJ2-1,CATSDSWDGIHNEQFF
TRBV5-1,TRBJ2-7,CASSLPDIEQYF
TRBV11-2,TRBJ2-4,CASSVVAGKNIQYF
TRBV29-1,TRBJ1-1,CSVDNWMNTEAFF
TRBV20-1,TRBJ2-7,CSARVLGYEQYF
TRBV19,TRBJ1-5,CASSISRNQPQHF
TRBV5-6,TRBJ1-2,CASSFGDRFYGYTF
TRBV5-1,TRBJ2-3,CASSLGQGTSTDTQYF
TRBV11-2,TRBJ2-5,CASSRSVETQYF
TRBV7-7,TRBJ2-5,CASSRGGVLHQETQYF
TRBV5-1,TRBJ2-7,CASSGGLAELLDEQYF
TRBV30,TRBJ2-3,CAWKDRTSTDTQYF
TRBV20-1,TRBJ1-2,CSARDPGQDGYTF
TRBV12-3/TRBV12-4,TRBJ2-1,CASSFYSQANEQFF
TRBV5-4,TRBJ2-1,CAATSGGTSYNEQFF
TRBV29-1,TRBJ2-7,CSVEGTGGYEQYF
TRBV19,TRBJ1-3,CASSPQPFFGNTIYF
TRBV9,TRBJ1-2,CASSVEAAGNYGYTF
TRBV24-1,TRBJ1-5,CATRPGLGQPQHF
TRBV7-8,TRBJ2-7,CASSPELSPGLAGGFYEQYF
TRBV5-6,TRBJ2-5,CASSSAAVQETQYF
TRBV12-3/TRBV12-4,TRBJ2-2,CASSSTGNPTGELFF
TRBV3-1,TRBJ2-1,CASSRAGGTYNEQFF
TRBV2,TRBJ1-2,CATPDRGLGYGYTF
TRBV6-2/TRBV6-3,TRBJ2-3,CASTPKGPGLKTTDTQYF
TRBV25-1,TRBJ2-5,CASSTKGQETQYF
TRBV9,TRBJ1-1,CARNKGEGVGEAFF
TRBV7-2,TRBJ1-1,CASSLGRANTEAFF
TRBV30,TRBJ2-2,CAWSVYDPGELFF
TRBV20-1,TRBJ2-2,CSRRGGNTGELFF
TRBV20-1,TRBJ1-1,CSVQQGVTEAFF
TRBV29-1,TRBJ1-1,CSVPGGGTEAFF
TRBV7-3,TRBJ2-1,CASSQSGANNEQFF
TRBV7-9,TRBJ2-5,CASSLDGTTQETQYF
TRBV2,TRBJ2-3,CASSEGPRGDTQYF
TRBV28,TRBJ1-2,CASRLTGDSGYTF
TRBV19,TRBJ1-1,CASSMQQGYTEAFF
TRBV9,TRBJ1-1,CASSVSLNTEAFF
TRBV6-4,TRBJ2-3,CASSELGTSTLDTQYF
TRBV18,TRBJ1-1,CASSPQSSDTEAFF
TRBV20-1,TRBJ2-2,CSASYGTGWSNGELFF
TRBV9,TRBJ1-1,CASSPHGGRKNTEAFF